The next 8 T cell receptor beta chains were all read from a single sample in a study of neoadjuvant anti-PD-1 for oral cavity cancer. Sequencing was performed with immunoSEQ multiplex PCR; in TCRdb, only in-frame clones are kept and a portion is missing. The sample lists over 10,000 clones; 50% to 75% were seen once. Here the sequenced sample was PBMCs, taken before nivolumab (anti-PD-1) treatment. These TCRs come from a person between 35 and 79 years old with oral cavity squamous cell carcinoma.

This chain joins TRBV28 and TRBJ2-7, with D perhaps TRBD1 (6 bases). V dropped 4 bases and J dropped 0 bases, with 16 bases sitting between them. Germline-derived CDR1 and CDR2 are MDHEN and SYDVKM. The CDR3 sequence is 16 residues long. The CDR3, as DNA: TGTGCCAGCAGTTCGATGGACAGCTTATTCTCCTACGAGCAGTACTTC. It codes for CASSSMDSLFSYEQYF.

The chain is built from TRBV9 and TRBJ2-3; 9 bases fit TRBD2. The V segment lost 0 bases and the J segment 2 bases; nucleotides outside the gene matches: 10. Germline loops: CDR1 SGDLS, CDR2 YYNGEE. This CDR3 comprises 18 residues. In DNA, the CDR3 is TGTGCCAGCAGCGTAGCCCTAGCGGGATTCCCGCCCACAGATACGCAGTATTTT. Protein: CASSVALAGFPPTDTQYF.

This clone was seen more than once but under ten times. The chain joins TRBV5-8 to TRBJ1-2; 9 bases fit TRBD1. The CDR3 totals 14 residues. Germline V gene data show CDR1 as SGHTS and CDR2 as YDEGEE. Germline trimming cut 4 bases from V and 4 bases from J; bases unmatched to any gene: 5. The CDR3 sequence is CASSEQGAGYGYTF. Written as DNA, the CDR3 is TGTGCCAGCAGCGAACAGGGGGCCGGCTATGGCTACACCTTC.

The chain recombines TRBV27 with TRBJ1-2; D ambiguous. The V and J ends lost 3 bases and 5 bases respectively, with 7 bases between them. Germline loops: CDR1 MNHEY, CDR2 SMNVEV (reference sequence). The CDR3 is made up of 12 amino acids. Here the CDR3 DNA reads TGTGCCAGCAGTTTGAAAAGTTATGGCTACACCTTC. It is translated as CASSLKSYGYTF.

The V and J genes are TRBV5-6 and TRBJ1-4, with no clear D. This CDR3 contains 17 residues. Trimming shortened V by 3 bases and J by 5 bases, and 20 bases separated the two germline ends. Germline CDR1 reads SGHDT; CDR2 reads YYEEEE. CDR3 loop: CASSYSIWLGGNEKLFF. The CDR3 DNA reads TGTGCCAGCAGCTACTCTATATGGCTCGGAGGGAATGAAAAACTGTTTTTT.

The rearrangement uses TRBV28 and TRBJ1-2, with TRBD1 identical over 7 bases. The CDR3 loop spans 15 amino acids. Trimming cost V 2 bases and J 3 bases; bases outside gene matches: 6. Germline CDR1 is MDHEN and CDR2 is SYDVKM. The CDR3 nucleotides are TGTGCCAGCAGTTTAGGGGCAGGGGGTTACTATGGCTACACCTTC. It codes for CASSLGAGGYYGYTF.

This clone was detected once. The chain joins TRBV19 to TRBJ2-5; maybe TRBD2 (6 bases). The CDR3 is 15 residues long. Germline assignment: CDR1 LNHDA and CDR2 SQIVND (reference sequence). The ends were cut back, 6 bases at V and 5 bases at J, with 19 bases in the middle. The CDR3 reads CASSIRLTSTETQYF. In DNA form, the CDR3 reads TGTGCCAGTAGCATTCGCCTTACTAGCACGGAGACCCAGTACTTC.

This clone was recorded only once. The V and J genes are TRBV15 and TRBJ2-3; the D gene is possibly TRBD1 (7 bases). The CDR3 sequence is 14 residues long. Per the germline V gene, CDR1 is LNHNV and CDR2 is YYDKDF (reference sequence). Trimming took 5 bases from V and 7 from J, leaving 16 bases between them. The chain's CDR3 is CATSVQGGQNTQYF. Here the CDR3 DNA reads TGTGCCACCAGCGTCCAGGGGGGCCAGAATACGCAGTATTTT.